These 23 T cell receptor beta chains share one sample of origin, sequenced in a study of graft-versus-host responses after intestinal transplantation. Repertoires were generated with immunoSEQ multiplex PCR, while TCRdb's copy carries only in-frame clones and drops some. Among under 80,000 clones listed, around 93% were seen once. This material consisted of PBMCs, taken 98 days after intestinal transplantation. These receptors all stem from a human patient who received an intestinal transplant, so some T cells may come from the graft donor.

The chain's CDR3 is CASRRREYSTDTQYF. The CDR3 DNA is TGTGCCAGCAGACGTCGGGAATATAGCACAGATACGCAGTATTTT. The chain carries TRBV6-1 and TRBJ2-3, with a weak D call TRBD2 (5 bases). Germline assignment: CDR1 MNHNS and CDR2 SASEGT. The ends were cut back, 6 bases at V and 0 bases at J, with 13 bases in the middle. This CDR3 contains 15 residues.

The chain couples TRBV5-6 to TRBJ2-5, with D possibly being TRBD1 or TRBD2 (6 bases each). The CDR3 spans 15 residues. CDR1 and CDR2 from the germline V gene are SGHDT and YYEEEE. V lost 0 bases, J lost 3 bases, and 12 bases lay in between. The CDR3 nucleotides are TGTGCCAGCAGCTTGGATCCAGGGGAGGAAGAGACCCAGTACTTC. As protein: CASSLDPGEEETQYF.

The chain is built from TRBV6-1 and TRBJ2-7; D uncertain. The CDR3 is 14 residues long. V was clipped by 5 bases and J by 0 bases, with 11 bases between them. Germline-derived CDR1 and CDR2 are MNHNS and SASEGT. CDR3 DNA sequence: TGTGCCAGCAGTACCATGGGGTACTCCTACGAGCAGTACTTC. It specifies CASSTMGYSYEQYF.

The chain combines TRBV9 with TRBJ2-1; 7 nucleotides agree with TRBD2. The germline gives CDR1 SGDLS, CDR2 YYNGEE. Trimming cost V 7 bases and J 3 bases; bases outside gene matches: 10. CDR3 length: 15 amino acids. The CDR3 DNA follows: TGTGCCAGCTCGCGTGGCGGGAGTTACTACAATGAGCAGTTCTTC. This translates into CASSRGGSYYNEQFF.

This chain uses TRBV13 with TRBJ2-3; 13 nucleotides match TRBD2. Germline V gene lookup returns CDR1 PRHDT and CDR2 FYEKMQ (reference sequence). The CDR3 consists of 15 residues. Trimming cost V 4 bases and J 7 bases; bases outside gene matches: 5. CDR3 sequence reads: CASSSRTSGRNTQYF. The DNA of the CDR3 is TGTGCCAGCAGCTCCCGGACTAGCGGGAGAAATACGCAGTATTTT.

This chain links TRBV11-2 with TRBJ1-5, with D possibly TRBD1 on 5 matching bases. This CDR3 has 15 residues. Germline CDR1 reads SGHAT; CDR2 reads FQNNGV. The V end lost 5 bases, the J end lost 6 bases, and 17 bases lay between the germline ends. In nucleotides, the CDR3 is TGTGCCAGCAGCCGTGGTCACGGGGCAGGTCAGCCCCAGCATTTT. It specifies CASSRGHGAGQPQHF.

The chain recombines TRBV30 with TRBJ2-3; D unclear. Germline V gene lookup returns CDR1 GTSNPN and CDR2 SVGIG (reference sequence). Trimming cost V 0 bases and J 5 bases, with 6 bases left between them. The length of the CDR3 is 12 residues. In DNA, the CDR3 is TGTGCCTGGAGTGTGAATCTAGATACGCAGTATTTT. Residues: CAWSVNLDTQYF. Full variable domain (outside the CDR3, taken from reference TRBV30 and TRBJ2-3): SQTIHQWPATLVQPVGSPLSLECTVEGTSNPNLYWYRQAAGRGLQLLFYSVGIGQISSEVPQNLSASRPQDRQFILSSKKLLLSDSGFYLCAWSVNLDTQYFGPGTRLTVL.

This chain connects TRBV6-1 to TRBJ2-7, with D possibly TRBD1 on 6 matching bases. Germline V gene lookup returns CDR1 MNHNS and CDR2 SASEGT. The CDR3 extends over 14 amino acids. Trimming stripped 0 bases from V and 2 bases from J, with 8 bases between. The CDR3 nucleotides are TGTGCCAGCAGTGAAGCTACAGGGCCCTACGAGCAGTACTTC. Translating gives CASSEATGPYEQYF.

This clone has only one observation. This chain uses TRBV29-1 with TRBJ2-2, with 7 bases lining up with TRBD1. Trimming at V came to 5 bases and at J to 4 bases, leaving 7 bases not matched to a gene. Germline V gene data show CDR1 as SQVTM and CDR2 as ANQGSEA. The CDR3 length is 14 residues. CDR3 nucleotide sequence: TGCAGCGTTCTCGGTTCAGGGGGCACCGGGGAGCTGTTTTTT. As protein: CSVLGSGGTGELFF.

This chain joins TRBV6-6 and TRBJ2-1, with D perhaps matching TRBD1 (6 bases). The CDR3 consists of 14 residues. Germline CDR1 and CDR2: MNHNY and SVGAGI (reference sequence). V dropped 7 bases and J dropped 0 bases, with 10 bases sitting between them. The DNA of the CDR3 is TGTGCCAGCATCGGACAGAGCTCCTACAATGAGCAGTTCTTC. Its protein product is CASIGQSSYNEQFF.

The sample holds one count of this clone. This rearrangement joins TRBV10-1 to TRBJ2-3; 14 nucleotides agree with TRBD2. The CDR3 runs 15 residues. The trim removed 4 bases at V and 6 bases at J, leaving 3 bases unmatched. The germline V gene encodes CDR1 WNHNN and CDR2 SYGVQD (reference sequence). The CDR3 sequence is CASSGLAGGPDTQYF. DNA of the CDR3: TGCGCCAGCAGTGGACTAGCGGGGGGGCCCGATACGCAGTATTTT.

This clone was observed a few times. The chain uses TRBV6-6 and TRBJ2-7, with 8 bases lining up with TRBD2. Germline V gives CDR1 MNHNY, CDR2 SVGAGI (reference sequence). Trimming at V came to 2 bases and at J to 2 bases, leaving 5 bases not matched to a gene. The CDR3 spans 15 residues. As DNA, the CDR3 is TGTGCCAGCAGTTACGGAACTAGCGGAACCTACGAGCAGTACTTC. It translates to CASSYGTSGTYEQYF.

The chain joins TRBV4-2 to TRBJ2-5; perhaps TRBD2 as D (6 bases). Trimming removed 0 bases at V and 0 bases at J, with 14 bases between. CDR1 and CDR2 (germline): LGHNA, YNFKEQ. This CDR3 contains 17 residues. CDR3 nucleotides: TGTGCCAGCAGCCAAGAGAGCGTCGGGACTGACCAAGAGACCCAGTACTTC. It codes for CASSQESVGTDQETQYF.

The chain carries TRBV29-1 and TRBJ1-1; no definite D call. CDR3 length equals 13 residues. V gave up 4 bases and J gave up 1 base, with 10 bases separating them. The germline CDR1 and CDR2 sequences are SQVTM and ANQGSEA. CDR3 sequence (DNA): TGCAGCGTTGCCTTACCAGAGAACACTGAAGCTTTCTTT. Amino acids: CSVALPENTEAFF.

This chain links TRBV4-1 with TRBJ2-7; D unresolved. The germline V and J ends were trimmed by 1 base and 4 bases, with 11 bases remaining between them. Germline CDR1 is MGHRA and CDR2 is YSYEKL. The CDR3 sequence is 14 residues long. CDR3 residues: CASSQARLEYEQYF. CDR3 DNA sequence: TGCGCCAGCAGCCAAGCGCGCCTCGAATACGAGCAGTACTTC.

The rearrangement joins TRBV19 to TRBJ1-1; D may be TRBD1 (6 bases). The germline V gene has CDR1 LNHDA and CDR2 SQIVND (reference sequence). The V and J ends lost 5 bases and 1 base respectively, with 11 bases between them. There are 14 residues in the CDR3. Written as DNA, the CDR3 is TGTGCCAGTAGTTTCCCGGGACAGAACACTGAAGCTTTCTTT. Translated: CASSFPGQNTEAFF. Combining the CDR3 with reference TRBV19 and TRBJ1-1 gives the whole variable domain DGGITQSPKYLFRKEGQNVTLSCEQNLNHDAMYWYRQDPGQGLRLIYYSQIVNDFQKGDIAEGYSVSREKKESFPLTVTSAQKNPTAFYLCASSFPGQNTEAFFGQGTRLTVV.

The J gene is TRBJ2-1, the V gene TRBV6-5; D unclear. Trimming removed 0 bases at V and 4 bases at J, with 13 bases between. Germline-derived CDR1 and CDR2 are MNHEY and SVGAGI. There are 16 residues in the CDR3. The CDR3 loop reads CASSYSISWAYNEQFF. CDR3 coding DNA: TGTGCCAGCAGTTACTCGATTAGCTGGGCTTACAATGAGCAGTTCTTC.

The rearrangement links TRBV6-1 to TRBJ1-2; a weak D match, TRBD1 (5 bases). The V end was cut by 0 bases, the J end by 2 bases, with 7 bases between. The CDR3 extends over 14 amino acids. Germline CDR1 is MNHNS and CDR2 is SASEGT. The CDR3 DNA reads as TGTGCCAGCAGTGAAGCCAGGGCGAACTATGGCTACACCTTC. Its protein product is CASSEARANYGYTF.

The chain combines TRBV15 with TRBJ2-7; 7 bases map to TRBD1. The CDR3 consists of 15 residues. Unmatched junction bases numbered 7, after V lost 0 bases and J lost 5 bases. Germline V lookup: CDR1 LNHNV, CDR2 YYDKDF (reference sequence). CDR3 loop: CATSRDGDSHHEQYF. The CDR3 DNA reads as TGTGCCACCAGCAGAGATGGGGACAGTCACCACGAGCAGTACTTC.

The V gene is TRBV28, the J gene TRBJ2-5; possibly TRBD2 for D (5 bases). This CDR3 has 13 amino acids. Germline-derived CDR1 and CDR2 are MDHEN and SYDVKM. Trimming removed 3 bases from V and 5 bases from J, with 10 bases in between. CDR3 nucleotide sequence: TGTGCCAGCAGTTTCCTCGGGGAGGAGACCCAGTACTTC. It specifies CASSFLGEETQYF.

V and J are TRBV6-4 and TRBJ2-3; 9 bases are a match to TRBD2. Germline trimming cut 0 bases from V and 1 base from J; bases unmatched to any gene: 5. Germline V gives CDR1 MRHNA, CDR2 SNTAGT. The CDR3 has 17 amino acids. The DNA for the CDR3 is TGTGCCAGCAGTGACTCTAATAGCGGGGGAGGCACAGATACGCAGTATTTT. The encoded protein is CASSDSNSGGGTDTQYF.

The chain is built from TRBV6-5 and TRBJ2-7; tentative D call: TRBD1 (6 bases). The CDR3 is 15 amino acids. Germline-derived CDR1 and CDR2 are MNHEY and SVGAGI. Trimming left V 4 bases short and J 2 bases short, with 15 bases between. Written as DNA, the CDR3 is TGTGCCAGCAGTTCTAGGACAGATGATCCCTACGAGCAGTACTTC. Its protein is CASSSRTDDPYEQYF.

This clone appeared a single time. The chain employs TRBV5-6 and TRBJ2-7, with D perhaps matching TRBD2 (6 bases). This CDR3 comprises 12 residues. Trimming removed 3 bases from V and 2 bases from J, with 6 bases in between. Germline V CDR1 and CDR2: SGHDT, YYEEEE. The chain's CDR3 is CASSSGAYEQYF. In DNA form, the CDR3 reads TGTGCCAGCAGCTCGGGGGCCTACGAGCAGTACTTC.